This TCR beta chain stems from a study of blood T cells in healthy people across ages. A sample-barcoded 5' primer and a J-beta primer mix were used in a second PCR of roughly 7 to 11 cycles. From the 5' RACE reads, TCRdb called clonotypes with MiXCR, one entry per CDR3 protein. The sample lists under 1 million distinct CDR3 sequences, roughly 44% seen once, with about 19% in the top ten. The CDR3 runs to 14 residues. V was cut by 5 bases and J by 4 bases, with 13 bases left in between. Remarks on this clonotype: Its specificity is unknown.

General study findings and limits: In older individuals, TCR beta diversity per million T cells was lower, falling roughly linearly with age.

The sequencing input was blood. The TCR was taken from a man in his 60s in good health. The chain has TRBV12-3 or TRBV12-4 and TRBJ2-3, with D possibly being TRBD2 (6 bases). The CDR3 here is CASSIFSGSDTQYF. CDR3 nucleotides: TGTGCCAGCAGTATATTTAGCGGTTCAGATACGCAGTATTTT.